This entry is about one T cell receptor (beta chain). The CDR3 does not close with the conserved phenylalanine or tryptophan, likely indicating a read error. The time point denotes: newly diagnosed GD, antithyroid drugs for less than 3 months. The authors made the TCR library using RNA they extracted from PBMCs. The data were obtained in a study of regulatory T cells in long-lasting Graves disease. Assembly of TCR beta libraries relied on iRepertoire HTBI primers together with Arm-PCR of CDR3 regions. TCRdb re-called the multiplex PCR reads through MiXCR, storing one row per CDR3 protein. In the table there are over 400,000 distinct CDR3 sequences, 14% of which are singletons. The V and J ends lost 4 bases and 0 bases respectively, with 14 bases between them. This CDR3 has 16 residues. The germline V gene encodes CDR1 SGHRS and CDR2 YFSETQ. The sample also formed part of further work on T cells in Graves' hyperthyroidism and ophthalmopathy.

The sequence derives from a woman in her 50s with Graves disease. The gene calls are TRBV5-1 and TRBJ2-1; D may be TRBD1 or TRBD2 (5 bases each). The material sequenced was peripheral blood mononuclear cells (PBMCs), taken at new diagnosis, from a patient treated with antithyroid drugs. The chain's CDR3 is CASSPGQDSSYNEQFL. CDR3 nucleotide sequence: TGCGCCAGCAGCCCGGGGCAAGATAGCTCCTACAATGAGCAGTTCCTC.